These 18 T cell receptor beta chains came from one sample sequenced in a study of shared clonotypes between healthy human individuals. As defined, naive CD8 cells were CD45RO-negative and positively selected for CCR7, with terminally differentiated effector memory CD45RA+ cells excluded. The table came from immunoSEQ multiplex PCR; TCRdb's copy has only in-frame clones and leaves some out. The table has about 2.1 million clones, about 94% seen once. The source material was naive CD8+ T cells from PBMCs. The receptor set was obtained from a man between 18 and 35 years old in good health. Some clones in this sample may be carry-over from other donors' samples.

The chain has TRBV29-1 and TRBJ2-7, with D tentatively TRBD1 (5 bases). Germline V CDR1 and CDR2: SQVTM, ANQGSEA. This CDR3 is built from 13 residues. Trimming left V 7 bases short and J 2 bases short, with 15 bases between. This CDR3 reads CSALGEKAYEQYF. The CDR3 nucleotides are TGCAGCGCCCTAGGGGAAAAGGCCTACGAGCAGTACTTC.

The genes are TRBV7-9 and TRBJ1-2; the D gene is possibly TRBD1 (5 bases). V was shortened by 5 bases and J by 7 bases, with 20 bases between the two germline ends. CDR1 and CDR2 from the germline V gene are SEHNR and FQNEAQ (reference sequence). This CDR3 has 15 residues. This chain's CDR3 is CASSVRDAGVVGYTF. Written as DNA, the CDR3 is TGTGCCAGCAGCGTCCGGGACGCTGGCGTGGTTGGCTACACCTTC.

The rearrangement links TRBV2 to TRBJ2-7, with TRBD2 matching 12 bases. Germline trimming cut 6 bases from V and 0 bases from J; bases unmatched to any gene: 18. From germline, CDR1 is SNHLY and CDR2 FYNNEI. The CDR3 is 20 amino acids. The CDR3 loop is CASSPLPGLAGGLSSYEQYF. In DNA form, the CDR3 reads TGTGCCAGCAGCCCCCTCCCGGGGCTAGCGGGAGGGCTGAGCTCCTACGAGCAGTACTTC.

The chain carries TRBV19 and TRBJ2-3, with a weak D call TRBD1 (6 bases). V was pared by 5 bases and J by 5 bases, with 29 bases between. There are 19 residues in the CDR3. The germline gives CDR1 LNHDA, CDR2 SQIVND (reference sequence). The CDR3 sequence: CASSRTVWDTEVVKDTQYF. CDR3 bases: TGTGCCAGTAGTCGAACCGTCTGGGACACCGAGGTAGTCAAAGATACGCAGTATTTT.

The V gene is TRBV28, the J gene TRBJ2-2; D might be TRBD1 or TRBD2, each matching 5 bases. CDR3 size: 14 residues. CDR1 is MDHEN and CDR2 is SYDVKM in the germline V gene. Trimming shortened V by 2 bases and J by 7 bases, and 11 bases separated the two germline ends. CDR3 in DNA: TGTGCCAGCAGTTTAATGGGGGAAGGCGGGGAGCTGTTTTTT. Residues: CASSLMGEGGELFF.

This clone showed up just once. V is TRBV27 and J is TRBJ2-7; 7 bases agree with TRBD2. Germline loops: CDR1 MNHEY, CDR2 SMNVEV (reference sequence). This CDR3 is 15 amino acids long. J lost 2 bases, V lost 3 bases, and 7 bases had no gene match. DNA for the CDR3: TGTGCCAGCAGTTTTAGCGGGCCGCTCACCTACGAGCAGTACTTC. This sequence encodes CASSFSGPLTYEQYF.

The rearrangement links TRBV7-9 to TRBJ2-1; D is tentatively TRBD1 or TRBD2 (5 bases each). Deletions cut 1 base from V and 15 bases from J, with 13 bases between. The germline V gene encodes CDR1 SEHNR and CDR2 FQNEAQ (reference sequence). The CDR3 totals 12 residues. Written as DNA, the CDR3 is TGTGCCAGCAGCTTAGGGGACCGACCGGGGTTCTTC. Translated, it gives CASSLGDRPGFF.

This chain connects TRBV27 to TRBJ2-6, with D hard to call. V shed 4 bases and J shed 0 bases, with 7 bases lying between them. The CDR3 extends over 15 amino acids. CDR1 is MNHEY and CDR2 is SMNVEV in the germline V gene (reference sequence). CDR3: CASSSVFSGANVLTF. The CDR3 nucleotides read TGTGCCAGCAGTTCCGTCTTCTCTGGGGCCAACGTCCTGACTTTC. Full variable domain (outside the CDR3, taken from reference TRBV27 and TRBJ2-6): EAQVTQNPRYLITVTGKKLTVTCSQNMNHEYMSWYRQDPGLGLRQIYYSMNVEVTDKGDVPEGYKVSRKEKRNFPLILESPSPNQTSLYFCASSSVFSGANVLTFGAGSRLTVL.

The rearrangement uses TRBV27 and TRBJ2-3; D may match TRBD1 or TRBD2 (5 bases each). The CDR3 spans 15 residues. The germline V gene encodes CDR1 MNHEY and CDR2 SMNVEV (reference sequence). The V gene lost 5 bases and the J gene lost 1 base, with 13 bases spanning the gap. The CDR3 DNA reads TGTGCCAGCAGTACCGGGACCCGGGGCACAGATACGCAGTATTTT. As protein: CASSTGTRGTDTQYF.

The chain is built from TRBV4-3 and TRBJ2-1; no definite D call. V lost 5 bases to trimming and J lost 6 bases, with 14 bases between them. CDR1 and CDR2 from the germline V gene are LGHNA and YSLEER. The CDR3 covers 14 residues. The CDR3 loop is CASSNHGGSNEQFF. The CDR3, as DNA: TGCGCCAGCAGCAATCACGGCGGTTCCAATGAGCAGTTCTTC.

The rearrangement links TRBV4-1 to TRBJ1-1; D unclear. This CDR3 contains 14 residues. CDR1 and CDR2 from the germline V gene are MGHRA and YSYEKL. V was pared by 3 bases and J by 6 bases, with 14 bases between. The CDR3 reads CASSQRAQSPEAFF. The CDR3 coding sequence is TGCGCCAGCAGCCAGAGGGCCCAGAGCCCTGAAGCTTTCTTT.

CDR3 nucleotides: TGTGCCACCAGCAGTTACCGGTGGGGGCCATTCTACAATGAGCAGTTCTTC. Protein product: CATSSYRWGPFYNEQFF. The chain links TRBV15 to TRBJ2-1, with D possibly TRBD1 on 6 matching bases. V was shortened by 3 bases and J by 3 bases, with 18 bases between the two germline ends. Germline loops: CDR1 LNHNV, CDR2 YYDKDF (reference sequence). The CDR3 length is 17 residues.

This chain uses TRBV7-2 with TRBJ2-7; 9 nucleotides line up with TRBD1. Unmatched junction bases numbered 7, after V lost 5 bases and J lost 5 bases. In germline, CDR1 is SGHTA, CDR2 FQGNSA. CDR3 length equals 14 residues. The CDR3, as DNA: TGTGCCAGCAGCCCGGACAGGGGCTATAACGAGCAGTACTTC. Amino acid sequence: CASSPDRGYNEQYF.

V usage is TRBV4-1 and J usage is TRBJ2-7, with 7 bases identical to TRBD2. The CDR3 length is 17 residues. Germline CDR1 is MGHRA and CDR2 is YSYEKL. After removal of 0 bases from V and 0 bases from J, the junction contained 8 bases not matched to a gene. The DNA of the CDR3 is TGCGCCAGCAGCCAAGAGGGGTTGGGACTAAGCTCCTACGAGCAGTACTTC. Amino acid sequence: CASSQEGLGLSSYEQYF.

This chain connects TRBV19 to TRBJ2-1; 7 nucleotides line up with TRBD2. This CDR3 comprises 14 residues. Trimming at V came to 3 bases and at J to 9 bases, leaving 8 bases not matched to a gene. Germline V gives CDR1 LNHDA, CDR2 SQIVND (reference sequence). CDR3 residues: CASSIRDYSTEQFF. The CDR3 coding sequence is TGTGCCAGTAGTATCCGGGACTACTCTACTGAGCAGTTCTTC. The full variable domain, rest sourced from reference TRBV19 and TRBJ2-1, is DGGITQSPKYLFRKEGQNVTLSCEQNLNHDAMYWYRQDPGQGLRLIYYSQIVNDFQKGDIAEGYSVSREKKESFPLTVTSAQKNPTAFYLCASSIRDYSTEQFFGPGTRLTVL.

The rearrangement uses TRBV27 and TRBJ2-5; D remains unclear. The CDR3 is made up of 13 amino acids. Germline V gives CDR1 MNHEY, CDR2 SMNVEV (reference sequence). Deletions cut 2 bases from V and 7 bases from J, with 11 bases between. CDR3 loop: CASSLQSLGTQYF. The DNA of the CDR3 is TGTGCCAGCAGTTTACAATCCTTGGGGACCCAGTACTTC.

The chain carries TRBV4-3 and TRBJ2-5; D possibly uses TRBD1 or TRBD2 (6 bases each). Trimming took off 2 bases at V and 5 bases at J, with 21 bases between the two ends. In germline, CDR1 is LGHNA, CDR2 YSLEER. The length of the CDR3 is 17 residues. CDR3 nucleotides: TGCGCCAGCAGCCAATATCGTGGGGGGCCCCTGGGGGAGACCCAGTACTTC. Protein sequence: CASSQYRGGPLGETQYF.

The chain combines TRBV7-8 with TRBJ2-7; perhaps TRBD1 as D (5 bases). From germline, CDR1 is SGHVS and CDR2 FQNEAQ. The ends were cut back, 2 bases at V and 4 bases at J, with 12 bases in the middle. This CDR3 contains 14 residues. The CDR3 bases are TGTGCCAGCAGCTTATCACCCAGGGCGTACGAGCAGTACTTC. This sequence encodes CASSLSPRAYEQYF.